This entry lists 26 T cell receptor beta chains sequenced from one sample in a study of Ad26.COV2.S vaccination and SARS-CoV-2 variants. Libraries were prepared by immunoSEQ multiplex PCR; TCRdb keeps only in-frame clonotypes and omits some of them. The sample yields some 330,000 clones, roughly 90% seen once. Documented treatment: approximately 18 received Ad26.COV2.S at low or high dose, single or two shots; 5 received placebo; per-sample allocation not given. After the first vaccine or placebo injection, samples were drawn on day 63. The sample in question was peripheral blood, obtained in a trial of Ad26.COV2.S vaccine versus placebo. All receptors derive from a person between 18 and 59 years old who received the Ad26.COV2.S COVID-19 vaccine or a placebo.

This clone has a single count. The V call is TRBV5-4, the J call TRBJ2-7; 7 nucleotides match TRBD2. Trimming cost V 3 bases and J 3 bases; bases outside gene matches: 6. Germline CDR1 reads SGHNT; CDR2 reads YYREEE (reference sequence). CDR3 length equals 14 residues. The chain's CDR3 is CASSWGGDLYEQYF. CDR3 in DNA: TGTGCCAGCAGCTGGGGGGGGGACCTCTACGAGCAGTACTTC.

This clone was seen only once. The chain recombines TRBV28 with TRBJ2-3, with D tentatively TRBD1 (5 bases). V lost 6 bases and J lost 1, with 11 bases in between. CDR1 MDHEN and CDR2 SYDVKM come from the germline V gene. This CDR3 is built from 14 residues. The CDR3 DNA sequence: TGTGCCAGCAGGATGGGGCCACGCACAGATACGCAGTATTTT. Amino acids: CASRMGPRTDTQYF.

This rearrangement joins TRBV4-3 to TRBJ1-1; D gene uncertain. The CDR3 runs 18 residues. Trimming left V 0 bases short and J 4 bases short, with 21 bases between. Germline loops: CDR1 LGHNA, CDR2 YSLEER. CDR3 nucleotides: TGCGCCAGCAGCCAAGAACCACAGACCACGCTACCCTTCACTGAAGCTTTCTTT. Translated, it gives CASSQEPQTTLPFTEAFF.

V and J are TRBV9 and TRBJ1-2; D is unresolved. This CDR3 comprises 14 residues. V lost 0 bases, J lost 3 bases, and 9 bases lay in between. The V gene's germline CDR1 is SGDLS and CDR2 YYNGEE. DNA of the CDR3: TGTGCCAGCAGCGTAGCTGTATCAGACTATGGCTACACCTTC. It encodes CASSVAVSDYGYTF. The full variable domain, rest sourced from reference TRBV9 and TRBJ1-2, is DSGVTQTPKHLITATGQRVTLRCSPRSGDLSVYWYQQSLDQGLQFLIQYYNGEERAKGNILERFSAQQFPDLHSELNLSSLELGDSALYFCASSVAVSDYGYTFGSGTRLTVV.

This chain connects TRBV6-2 or TRBV6-3 to TRBJ1-2, with D maybe TRBD1 (6 bases). The V end was cut by 2 bases, the J end by 3 bases, with 10 bases between. The CDR3 runs 14 residues. Germline V gene sequence: CDR1 MNHEY, CDR2 SVGEGT. The CDR3 DNA follows: TGTGCCAGCAGTTACGCCCAGGGGCACTATGGCTACACCTTC. This codes for CASSYAQGHYGYTF.

V usage is TRBV4-2 and J usage is TRBJ1-1, with TRBD1 matching 7 bases. CDR3 length: 18 amino acids. The J segment lost 1 base and the V segment lost 5 bases, leaving 16 bases of the junction unmatched. Germline V gene data show CDR1 as LGHNA and CDR2 as YNFKEQ. Here the CDR3 reads CASSARGGGAGSNTEAFF. The CDR3 nucleotides read TGTGCCAGCAGCGCCCGGGGAGGGGGCGCAGGGTCGAACACTGAAGCTTTCTTT.

The CDR3: CASSLEGWANYGYTF. For the CDR3, the DNA is TGCGCCAGCAGCTTGGAGGGGTGGGCTAACTATGGCTACACCTTC. J is TRBJ1-2 and V is TRBV5-1; a weak D match, TRBD1 (5 bases). CDR3 length: 15 amino acids. Germline V gene lookup returns CDR1 SGHRS and CDR2 YFSETQ. Trimming stripped 0 bases from V and 0 bases from J, with 9 bases between.

This clone was recorded once. This chain links TRBV14 with TRBJ1-4; D possibly corresponds to TRBD1 (5 bases). This CDR3 spans 16 amino acids. Per germline, CDR1 SGHDN and CDR2 FVKESK. Trimming removed 2 bases from V and 1 base from J, with 11 bases in between. For the CDR3, the DNA is TGTGCCAGCAGCCAACGGGGGGTGATAACTAATGAAAAACTGTTTTTT. It translates to CASSQRGVITNEKLFF.

This clone was observed once. The CDR3 DNA follows: TGTGCCAGCAGTTGGGGGCTAGGAGAGACCCAGTACTTC. As protein: CASSWGLGETQYF. The rearrangement uses TRBV27 and TRBJ2-5; weak D call: TRBD1 (6 bases). With 4 bases removed from V and 4 bases from J, the gap between germline ends came to 10 bases. The CDR3 is 13 amino acids. Per germline, CDR1 MNHEY and CDR2 SMNVEV (reference sequence).

The V and J genes are TRBV2 and TRBJ1-1; D is undetermined. From germline, CDR1 is SNHLY and CDR2 FYNNEI. The CDR3 extends over 14 amino acids. V shed 8 bases and J shed 1 base, with 14 bases lying between them. Here the CDR3 reads CASSKDLKNTEAFF. DNA for the CDR3: TGTGCCAGCTCCAAGGACCTTAAGAACACTGAAGCTTTCTTT.

This rearrangement joins TRBV4-3 to TRBJ2-1, with D possibly matching TRBD1 (5 bases). V was shortened by 3 bases and J by 5 bases, with 17 bases between the two germline ends. The CDR3 extends over 16 amino acids. Germline V gives CDR1 LGHNA, CDR2 YSLEER. In DNA form, the CDR3 reads TGCGCCAGCAGCCAGGGGTCTACAGGAGATAACAATGAGCAGTTCTTC. It encodes CASSQGSTGDNNEQFF.

The sample holds one count of this clone. This sequence joins TRBV9 and TRBJ1-5, with D possibly being TRBD1 (5 bases). CDR3 length: 13 amino acids. Trimming stripped 4 bases from V and 6 bases from J, with 11 bases between. The germline gives CDR1 SGDLS, CDR2 YYNGEE. The CDR3 loop is CASSLGGGQPQHF. Written as DNA, the CDR3 is TGTGCCAGCAGCCTCGGCGGGGGTCAGCCCCAGCATTTT.

This chain links TRBV5-6 with TRBJ1-2; a weak D match, TRBD1 (5 bases). V was clipped by 2 bases and J by 6 bases, with 14 bases between them. The CDR3 covers 14 residues. Per the germline V gene, CDR1 is SGHDT and CDR2 is YYEEEE. CDR3 nucleotides: TGTGCCAGCAGCTTATGGACAACTAAGGATGGCTACACCTTC. This codes for CASSLWTTKDGYTF.

V gene TRBV7-2 combines with J gene TRBJ2-3; 8 nucleotides align to TRBD1. Germline lookup yields CDR1 SGHTA and CDR2 FQGNSA. The J segment lost 6 bases and the V segment lost 5 bases, leaving 7 bases of the junction unmatched. CDR3 size: 14 residues. CDR3 coding DNA: TGTGCCAGCAGCCCCCAGGGGGCCGTGGATACGCAGTATTTT. Its protein product is CASSPQGAVDTQYF.

J is TRBJ1-5 and V is TRBV3-1 (or the pseudogene TRBV3-2); a weak D match, TRBD1 (6 bases). Trimming shortened V by 0 bases and J by 4 bases, and 22 bases separated the two germline ends. This CDR3 region has 19 residues. CDR1 is LGHDT, CDR2 YNNKEL, per germline (reference sequence). CDR3 loop: CASSQDRTSGGGPNQPQHF. Written as DNA, the CDR3 is TGTGCCAGCAGCCAAGACCGCACATCGGGGGGGGGCCCTAATCAGCCCCAGCATTTT.

The V gene is TRBV4-1, the J gene TRBJ1-4, with D possibly being TRBD1 (6 bases). CDR3 length: 15 amino acids. Deletions cut 3 bases from V and 2 bases from J, with 10 bases between. Germline values: CDR1 MGHRA, CDR2 YSYEKL. The CDR3 spells CASSQRTGTNEKLFF. The CDR3 nucleotides are TGCGCCAGCAGCCAGAGAACAGGGACTAATGAAAAACTGTTTTTT.

This chain connects TRBV2 to TRBJ1-2; D unresolved. CDR3 length: 14 amino acids. Between the trimmed V and J ends, which lost 1 base and 8 bases, there was a span of 14 bases. Germline CDR1 reads SNHLY; CDR2 reads FYNNEI. The CDR3 nucleotides are TGTGCCAGCAGTGAAGAAAGGAGAAAGGGCGGCTACACCTTC. Its protein is CASSEERRKGGYTF.

The rearrangement uses TRBV7-9 and TRBJ1-5; 9 bases are a match to TRBD1. CDR3 length equals 15 residues. Germline CDR1 and CDR2: SEHNR and FQNEAQ (reference sequence). After removal of 0 bases from V and 7 bases from J, the junction contained 4 bases not matched to a gene. The CDR3 sequence: CASSLAGTGYQPQHF. CDR3 nucleotides: TGTGCCAGCAGCTTAGCCGGGACAGGGTACCAGCCCCAGCATTTT.

The chain couples TRBV7-9 to TRBJ2-1; TRBD1 matches 8 bases. Germline values: CDR1 SEHNR, CDR2 FQNEAQ (reference sequence). The V gene end was trimmed by 1 base and the J gene end by 5 bases; junction bases not matched to a gene: 10. The CDR3 runs 17 residues. Here the CDR3 reads CASSLGIWDRQDNEQFF. The DNA of the CDR3 is TGTGCCAGCAGCTTAGGAATTTGGGACAGGCAAGACAATGAGCAGTTCTTC.

The chain joins TRBV19 to TRBJ1-5, with 7 bases identical to TRBD1. The CDR3 extends over 14 amino acids. The germline V gene has CDR1 LNHDA and CDR2 SQIVND (reference sequence). Germline trimming cut 3 bases from V and 7 bases from J; bases unmatched to any gene: 6. The CDR3 is CASSMEGAEQPQHF. The CDR3 DNA reads as TGTGCCAGTAGTATGGAGGGGGCTGAGCAGCCCCAGCATTTT.

This clone was detected once. This rearrangement joins TRBV3-1 (or the pseudogene TRBV3-2) to TRBJ2-1; 10 nucleotides line up with TRBD2. CDR1 and CDR2 (germline): LGHDT, YNNKEL (reference sequence). V lost 1 base, J lost 13 bases, and 7 bases stayed unmatched. The CDR3 spans 14 residues. The CDR3 reads CASSQVVLAGPQFF. In DNA form, the CDR3 reads TGTGCCAGCAGCCAAGTGGTACTAGCGGGACCACAGTTCTTC.

The rearrangement links TRBV7-2 to TRBJ2-7, with 7 bases that match TRBD1. CDR1 is SGHTA, CDR2 FQGNSA, per germline. V gave up 1 base and J gave up 5 bases; unmatched junction bases: 8. The CDR3 runs to 15 residues. The CDR3 DNA sequence: TGTGCCAGCAGCTTAGAGGGACAGTCCCCGGACGAGCAGTACTTC. Amino acid sequence: CASSLEGQSPDEQYF.

This chain connects TRBV28 to TRBJ1-6; unclear D gene. In germline, CDR1 is MDHEN, CDR2 SYDVKM. The CDR3 loop spans 14 amino acids. The V gene lost 5 bases and the J gene lost 0 bases, with 5 bases spanning the gap. The CDR3 sequence is CASSRDSYNSPLHF. Written as DNA, the CDR3 is TGTGCCAGCAGTCGAGACTCCTATAATTCACCCCTCCACTTT.

This clone was seen only a few times. This chain uses TRBV2 with TRBJ2-4; no definite D call. The length of the CDR3 is 13 residues. V lost 1 base and J lost 2, with 3 bases in between. Germline V gene lookup returns CDR1 SNHLY and CDR2 FYNNEI. The CDR3 loop is CASSEGPKNIQYF. The CDR3 DNA sequence: TGTGCCAGCAGTGAAGGTCCCAAAAACATTCAGTACTTC.

J is TRBJ2-1 and V is TRBV6-5, with 11 bases aligning to TRBD2. Germline assignment: CDR1 MNHEY and CDR2 SVGAGI. The V segment lost 5 bases and the J segment 4 bases; nucleotides outside the gene matches: 4. The CDR3 is 15 residues long. The CDR3 is CASSNSGGAYNEQFF. Here the CDR3 DNA reads TGTGCCAGCAGTAATAGCGGGGGGGCTTACAATGAGCAGTTCTTC.

This chain links TRBV6-5 with TRBJ1-5; TRBD1 might be the D (6 bases). CDR3 length: 15 amino acids. V lost 7 bases and J lost 1, with 14 bases in between. Germline lookup yields CDR1 MNHEY and CDR2 SVGAGI. The CDR3 DNA sequence: TGTGCCAGCAAGGTAGGGGGGACGAGCAATCAGCCCCAGCATTTT. Protein product: CASKVGGTSNQPQHF.